These T cell receptor beta chains were read from a single sample in a study of CD4 T cells in relation to SARS-CoV-2 and coronaviruses. Profiled with immunoSEQ multiplex PCR; TCRdb holds only in-frame clones, not every one. The sample consists of about 26,000 clones, 65% to 80% of them appearing once. Antigens for these TCRs are unknown. What was sequenced was CD4+ T cells from PBMCs, cultured in vitro. The receptors originated from a human donor in good health. CDR3s include the opening cysteine and the closing phenylalanine or tryptophan. The order of the fields is clone size, V gene, D gene, J gene, CDR3 protein, CDR3 DNA. A D gene is named only where the DNA matches it firmly. Rows give clone size only sometimes, using once, few, many, or a class for an expanded clone.

>.|TRBV19|TRBD2|TRBJ2-1
CASSIRGDPNEQFF
TGTGCCAGTAGTATTCGGGGGGACCCCAATGAGCAGTTCTTC
>.|TRBV7-6|.|TRBJ1-2
CASRIPVDRANYGYTF
TGTGCCAGCAGGATACCCGTGGACAGAGCTAACTATGGCTACACCTTC
>.|TRBV7-2|.|TRBJ2-5
CASSLQETQYF
TGTGCCAGCAGCTTACAAGAGACCCAGTACTTC
>.|TRBV7-2|.|TRBJ2-3
CASSPPLGWDTQYF
TGTGCCAGCAGCCCCCCGTTGGGTTGGGATACGCAGTATTTT
>few|TRBV30|.|TRBJ2-7
CAWSVSVYEQYF
TGTGCCTGGAGTGTATCAGTCTACGAGCAGTACTTC
>.|TRBV18|TRBD2|TRBJ2-3
CASRTSGSLDTQYF
TGTGCCAGCCGGACTAGCGGGAGTCTAGATACGCAGTATTTT
>few|TRBV9|TRBD2|TRBJ2-1
CASSKGLAGGSSYNEQFF
TGTGCCAGCAGCAAGGGACTAGCGGGGGGGAGCTCCTACAATGAGCAGTTCTTC
>.|TRBV19|.|TRBJ2-5
CASRRADEETQYF
TGTGCCAGTAGGAGGGCAGATGAAGAGACCCAGTACTTC
>.|TRBV6-5|.|TRBJ1-1
CASTRVGGDTEAFF
TGTGCCAGCACCAGAGTAGGGGGGGACACTGAAGCTTTCTTT
>.|TRBV3-1/TRBV3-2|.|TRBJ2-2
CASSQGHSGNTGELFF
TGTGCCAGCAGCCAAGGCCATAGCGGGAACACCGGGGAGCTGTTTTTT
>.|TRBV7-2|.|TRBJ1-1
CASSLVAGDSNTEAFF
TGTGCCAGCAGCTTAGTCGCGGGGGACTCGAACACTGAAGCTTTCTTT
>.|TRBV6-6|.|TRBJ1-3
CASTGFGVGHTIYF
TGTGCCAGCACCGGTTTTGGGGTGGGGCACACCATATATTTT
>.|TRBV6-5|.|TRBJ2-5
CASRLQGSETQYF
TGTGCCAGCAGATTACAGGGCTCGGAGACCCAGTACTTC
>.|TRBV4-1|TRBD2|TRBJ2-7
CASSQEVPVGGVGEQYF
TGCGCCAGCAGCCAAGAAGTCCCCGTCGGGGGGGTGGGTGAGCAGTACTTC
>.|TRBV6-5|.|TRBJ2-5
CASSSQGLSETQYF
TGTGCCAGCAGCTCCCAGGGGCTGAGTGAGACCCAGTACTTC
>.|TRBV11-3|.|TRBJ2-5
CASSPQETQYF
TGTGCCAGCAGCCCTCAAGAGACCCAGTACTTC
>few|TRBV19|.|TRBJ1-1
CASRIHRNTEAFF
TGTGCCAGCCGTATACATAGGAACACTGAAGCTTTCTTT
>once|TRBV5-6|.|TRBJ2-2
CASSAGTGELFF
TGTGCCAGCAGTGCGGGTACCGGGGAGCTGTTTTTT
>.|TRBV7-6|TRBD2|TRBJ2-1
CASSLEGGGAYNEQFF
TGTGCCAGCAGCTTAGAGGGCGGGGGGGCCTACAATGAGCAGTTCTTC
>.|TRBV4-3|.|TRBJ2-1
CASSQARGAGIYSEQFF
TGCGCCAGCAGCCAAGCCCGGGGAGCAGGTATCTACTCTGAGCAGTTCTTC
>.|TRBV7-3|TRBD1|TRBJ1-1
CASSFSRTGRAFF
TGTGCCAGCAGCTTTTCGAGGACAGGACGGGCTTTCTTT
>few|TRBV27|.|TRBJ1-1
CASSTGTLNTEAFF
TGTGCCAGCAGTACCGGGACCCTGAACACTGAAGCTTTCTTT
>.|TRBV3-1/TRBV3-2|.|TRBJ1-1
CASRRTGWDTEAFF
TGTGCCAGCAGACGAACAGGGTGGGACACTGAAGCTTTCTTT
>.|TRBV4-1|.|TRBJ1-1
CASSSVTNTEAFF
TGCGCCAGCAGCTCTGTCACGAACACTGAAGCTTTCTTT
>.|TRBV7-9|.|TRBJ2-3
CASSWGGLTDTQYF
TGTGCCAGCTCCTGGGGCGGCCTCACAGATACGCAGTATTTT
>once|TRBV11-2|.|TRBJ1-1
CASSLGRGGNTEAFF
TGTGCCAGCAGCTTAGGTCGAGGGGGGAACACTGAAGCTTTCTTT
>.|TRBV7-2|.|TRBJ2-5
CASSYRAAEEETQYF
TGTGCCAGCAGCTACCGGGCCGCCGAGGAGGAGACCCAGTACTTC
>.|TRBV11-2|.|TRBJ2-4
CASSSMRAKNIQYF
TGTGCCAGCAGCTCCATGAGGGCCAAAAACATTCAGTACTTC
>.|TRBV12-5|.|TRBJ2-7
CASGLVPDSYEQYF
TGTGCTAGTGGTTTGGTACCGGACAGCTACGAGCAGTACTTC
>.|TRBV10-3|.|TRBJ2-2
CAISESRYTGELFF
TGTGCCATCAGTGAGTCTAGGTACACCGGGGAGCTGTTTTTT
>once|TRBV12-3/TRBV12-4|.|TRBJ1-2
CASSLRAVYGYTF
TGTGCCAGCAGTTTACGGGCGGTTTATGGCTACACCTTC
>.|TRBV19|TRBD1|TRBJ1-4
CASSGQGTTNEKLFF
TGTGCCAGTTCTGGACAGGGAACCACTAATGAAAAACTGTTTTTT
>.|TRBV9|.|TRBJ1-1
CASSVVPGDTEAFF
TGTGCCAGCAGCGTAGTTCCAGGGGACACTGAAGCTTTCTTT
>.|TRBV6-1|.|TRBJ1-2
CASSEGHNYGYTF
TGTGCCAGCAGTGAAGGCCACAACTATGGCTACACCTTC
>few|TRBV27|.|TRBJ1-1
CASSQGLGSPEAFF
TGTGCCAGCAGTCAGGGGTTAGGAAGCCCTGAAGCTTTCTTT
>.|TRBV2|.|TRBJ1-5
CASSVRAGNQPQHF
TGTGCCAGCAGTGTAAGGGCGGGAAATCAGCCCCAGCATTTT
>.|TRBV28|.|TRBJ1-4
CASRLNEKLFF
TGTGCCAGCAGACTTAATGAAAAACTGTTTTTT
>.|TRBV18|.|TRBJ2-5
CASSPALGETQYF
TGTGCCAGCTCACCAGCCCTTGGGGAGACCCAGTACTTC
>few|TRBV4-3|.|TRBJ1-5
CASSQGYDQPQHF
TGCGCCAGCAGCCAAGGGTATGATCAGCCCCAGCATTTT
>.|TRBV7-9|.|TRBJ2-7
CASSFGPVGGQYF
TGTGCCAGCAGCTTTGGACCCGTCGGAGGGCAGTACTTC
>.|TRBV2|.|TRBJ1-3
CASRPFGNTIYF
TGTGCCAGCAGGCCGTTTGGAAACACCATATATTTT
>.|TRBV7-9|.|TRBJ2-5
CASSLTSGRETQYF
TGTGCCAGCAGCTTAACTTCGGGGAGAGAGACCCAGTACTTC
>.|TRBV2|.|TRBJ2-7
CASSEVVGGSF
TGTGCCAGCAGTGAAGTTGTAGGGGGGAGCTTC
>once|TRBV5-1|TRBD1|TRBJ2-7
CASSRQGDHEQYF
TGCGCCAGCAGCCGACAGGGGGACCACGAGCAGTACTTC
>.|TRBV7-2|.|TRBJ1-1
CASSLLGRVGTEAFF
TGTGCCAGCAGCTTATTGGGCAGGGTGGGCACTGAAGCTTTCTTT
>.|TRBV5-1|.|TRBJ2-7
CASSLRALRAEEQYF
TGCGCCAGCAGCTTGAGGGCACTTAGAGCGGAAGAGCAGTACTTC
>few|TRBV6-6|.|TRBJ1-1
CASRATGMGTEAFF
TGTGCCAGCAGGGCTACAGGGATGGGCACTGAAGCTTTCTTT
>once|TRBV9|TRBD1|TRBJ2-3
CASSVVGGDTDTQYF
TGTGCCAGCAGCGTAGTAGGGGGCGACACAGATACGCAGTATTTT
>.|TRBV4-3|.|TRBJ1-4
CASSQDSRTNEKLFF
TGCGCCAGCAGCCAAGACAGTCGAACTAATGAAAAACTGTTTTTT
>.|TRBV5-5|.|TRBJ2-5
CASSSVWGAFQETQYF
TGTGCCAGCAGCTCTGTTTGGGGCGCCTTCCAAGAGACCCAGTACTTC
>.|TRBV2|.|TRBJ2-1
CASRVSSYNEQFF
TGTGCCAGCAGGGTGAGCTCCTACAATGAGCAGTTCTTC
>once|TRBV5-1|TRBD1|TRBJ2-3
CASSLDRGTSTDTQYF
TGCGCCAGCAGCTTGGACAGGGGCACTAGCACAGATACGCAGTATTTT
>.|TRBV4-1|.|TRBJ2-3
CASSQDLLARTDTQYF
TGCGCCAGCAGCCAAGATCTACTAGCACGCACAGATACGCAGTATTTT
>.|TRBV3-1/TRBV3-2|TRBD2|TRBJ2-7
CASSQDLAGAYEQYF
TGTGCCAGCAGCCAAGATCTAGCGGGGGCCTACGAGCAGTACTTC
>.|TRBV18|.|TRBJ1-3
CASSPPGWTSGNTIYF
TGTGCCAGCTCACCACCGGGCTGGACCTCTGGAAACACCATATATTTT